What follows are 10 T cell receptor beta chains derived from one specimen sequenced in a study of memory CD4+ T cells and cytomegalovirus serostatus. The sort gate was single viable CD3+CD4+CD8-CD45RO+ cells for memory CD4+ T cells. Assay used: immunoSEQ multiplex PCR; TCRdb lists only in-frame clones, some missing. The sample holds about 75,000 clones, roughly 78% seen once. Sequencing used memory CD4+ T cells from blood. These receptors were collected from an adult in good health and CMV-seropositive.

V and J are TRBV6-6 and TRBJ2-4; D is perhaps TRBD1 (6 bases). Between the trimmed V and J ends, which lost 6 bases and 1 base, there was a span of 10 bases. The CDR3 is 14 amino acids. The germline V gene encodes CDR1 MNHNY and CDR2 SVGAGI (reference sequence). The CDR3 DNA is TGTGCCAGCAGCCCCCAGGGGGCCAAAAACATTCAGTACTTC. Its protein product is CASSPQGAKNIQYF.

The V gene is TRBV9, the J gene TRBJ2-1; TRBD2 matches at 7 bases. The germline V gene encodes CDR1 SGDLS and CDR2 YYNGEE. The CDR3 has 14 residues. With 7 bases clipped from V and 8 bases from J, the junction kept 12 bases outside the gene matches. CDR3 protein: CASSDGGTFHEQFF. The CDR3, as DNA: TGTGCCAGCTCAGACGGGGGGACGTTCCATGAGCAGTTCTTC.

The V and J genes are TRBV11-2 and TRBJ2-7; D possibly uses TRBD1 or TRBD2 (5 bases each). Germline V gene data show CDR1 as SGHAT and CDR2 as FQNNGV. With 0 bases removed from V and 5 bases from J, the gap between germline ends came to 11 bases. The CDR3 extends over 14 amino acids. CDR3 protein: CASSLDRGPNEQYF. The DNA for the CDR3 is TGTGCCAGCAGCTTAGATCGGGGCCCCAACGAGCAGTACTTC.

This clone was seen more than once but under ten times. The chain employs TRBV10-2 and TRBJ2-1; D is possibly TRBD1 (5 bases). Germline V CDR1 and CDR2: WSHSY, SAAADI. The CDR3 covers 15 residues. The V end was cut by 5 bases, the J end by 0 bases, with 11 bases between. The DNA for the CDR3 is TGCGCCAGCAGTTGGCCCGACAGCTCCTACAATGAGCAGTTCTTC. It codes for CASSWPDSSYNEQFF.

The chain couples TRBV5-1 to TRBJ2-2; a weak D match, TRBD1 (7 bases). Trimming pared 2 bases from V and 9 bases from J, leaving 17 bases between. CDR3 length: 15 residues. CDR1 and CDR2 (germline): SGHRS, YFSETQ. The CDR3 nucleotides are TGCGCCAGCAGCTTCAACACAGGGGAGGACCGGGAGCTGTTTTTT. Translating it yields CASSFNTGEDRELFF.

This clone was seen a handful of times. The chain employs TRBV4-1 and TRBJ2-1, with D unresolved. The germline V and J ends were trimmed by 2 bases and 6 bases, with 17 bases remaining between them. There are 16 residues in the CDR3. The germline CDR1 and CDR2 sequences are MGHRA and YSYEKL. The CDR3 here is CASSQSDLFVVNEQFF. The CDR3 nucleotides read TGCGCCAGCAGCCAATCCGACCTATTCGTGGTCAATGAGCAGTTCTTC.

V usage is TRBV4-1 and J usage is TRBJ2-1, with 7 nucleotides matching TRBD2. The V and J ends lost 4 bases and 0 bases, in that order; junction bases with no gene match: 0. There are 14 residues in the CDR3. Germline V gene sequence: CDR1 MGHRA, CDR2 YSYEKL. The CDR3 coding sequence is TGCGCCAGCAGCCGGGACTACTCCTACAATGAGCAGTTCTTC. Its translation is CASSRDYSYNEQFF.

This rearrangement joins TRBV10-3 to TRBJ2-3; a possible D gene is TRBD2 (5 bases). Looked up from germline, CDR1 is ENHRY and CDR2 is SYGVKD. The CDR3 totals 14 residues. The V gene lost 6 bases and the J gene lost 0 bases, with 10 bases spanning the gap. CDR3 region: CAIREEDSTDTQYF. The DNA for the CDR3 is TGTGCCATCAGGGAGGAAGACAGCACAGATACGCAGTATTTT.

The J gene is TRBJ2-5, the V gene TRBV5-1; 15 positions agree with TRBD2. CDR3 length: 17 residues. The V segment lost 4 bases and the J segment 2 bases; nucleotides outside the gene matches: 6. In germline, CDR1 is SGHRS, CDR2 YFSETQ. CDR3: CASSRTSGGAGQETQYF. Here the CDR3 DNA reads TGCGCCAGCAGCCGGACTAGCGGGGGGGCCGGGCAAGAGACCCAGTACTTC. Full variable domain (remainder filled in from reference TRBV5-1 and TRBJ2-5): KAGVTQTPRYLIKTRGQQVTLSCSPISGHRSVSWYQQTPGQGLQFLFEYFSETQRNKGNFPGRFSGRQFSNSRSEMNVSTLELGDSALYLCASSRTSGGAGQETQYFGPGTRLLVL.

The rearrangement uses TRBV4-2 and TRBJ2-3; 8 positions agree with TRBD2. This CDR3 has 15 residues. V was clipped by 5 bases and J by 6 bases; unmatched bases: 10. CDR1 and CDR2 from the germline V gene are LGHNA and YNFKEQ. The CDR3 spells CASSVQRESLDTQYF. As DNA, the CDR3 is TGTGCCAGCAGCGTTCAGCGGGAGTCGCTGGATACGCAGTATTTT.